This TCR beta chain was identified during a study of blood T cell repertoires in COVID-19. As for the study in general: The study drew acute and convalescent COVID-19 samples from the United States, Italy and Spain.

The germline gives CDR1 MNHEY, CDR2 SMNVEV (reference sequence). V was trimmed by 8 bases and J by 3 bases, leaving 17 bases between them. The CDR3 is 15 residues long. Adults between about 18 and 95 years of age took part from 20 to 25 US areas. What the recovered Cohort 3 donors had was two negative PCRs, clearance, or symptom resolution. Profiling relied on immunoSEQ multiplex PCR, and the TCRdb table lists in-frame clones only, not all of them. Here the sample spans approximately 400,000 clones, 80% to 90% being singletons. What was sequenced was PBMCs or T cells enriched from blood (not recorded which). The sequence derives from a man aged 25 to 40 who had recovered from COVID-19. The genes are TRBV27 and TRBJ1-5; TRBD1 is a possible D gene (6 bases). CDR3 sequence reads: CASRQDTIPNQPQHF. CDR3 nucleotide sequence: TGTGCCAGCCGACAGGACACGATCCCCAATCAGCCCCAGCATTTT.